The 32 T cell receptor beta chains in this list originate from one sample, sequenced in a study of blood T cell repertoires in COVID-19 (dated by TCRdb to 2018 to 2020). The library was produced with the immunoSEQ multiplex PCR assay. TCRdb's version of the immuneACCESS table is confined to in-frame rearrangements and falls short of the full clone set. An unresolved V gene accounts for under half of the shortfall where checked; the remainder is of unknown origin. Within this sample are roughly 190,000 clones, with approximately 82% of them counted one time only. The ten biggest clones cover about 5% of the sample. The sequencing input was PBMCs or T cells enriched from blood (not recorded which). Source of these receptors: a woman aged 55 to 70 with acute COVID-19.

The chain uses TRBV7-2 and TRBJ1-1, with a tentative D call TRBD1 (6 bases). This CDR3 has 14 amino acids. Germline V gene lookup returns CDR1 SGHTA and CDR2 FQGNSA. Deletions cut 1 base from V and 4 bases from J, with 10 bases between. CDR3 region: CASSLEQGITEAFF. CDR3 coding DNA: TGTGCCAGCAGCTTAGAACAGGGCATCACTGAAGCTTTCTTT.

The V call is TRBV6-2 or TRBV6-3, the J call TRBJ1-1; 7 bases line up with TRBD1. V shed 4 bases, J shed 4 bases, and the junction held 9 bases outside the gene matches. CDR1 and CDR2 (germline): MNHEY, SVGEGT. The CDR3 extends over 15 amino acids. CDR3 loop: CASSWQGGRSTEAFF. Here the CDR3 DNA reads TGTGCCAGCAGTTGGCAGGGGGGCAGGAGCACTGAAGCTTTCTTT.

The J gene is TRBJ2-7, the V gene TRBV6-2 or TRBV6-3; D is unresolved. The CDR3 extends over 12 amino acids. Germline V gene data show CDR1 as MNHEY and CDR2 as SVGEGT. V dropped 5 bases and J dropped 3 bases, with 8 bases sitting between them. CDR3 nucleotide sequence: TGTGCCAGCAGTCACGCGAGCTACGAGCAGTACGTC. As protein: CASSHASYEQYV.

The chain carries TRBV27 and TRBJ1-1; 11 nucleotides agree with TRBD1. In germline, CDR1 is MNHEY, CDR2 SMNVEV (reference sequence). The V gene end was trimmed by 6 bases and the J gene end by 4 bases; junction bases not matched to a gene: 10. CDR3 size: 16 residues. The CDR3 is CASSPGPGQGGTEAFF. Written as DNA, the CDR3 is TGTGCCAGCAGCCCCGGGCCGGGACAGGGGGGCACTGAAGCTTTCTTT.

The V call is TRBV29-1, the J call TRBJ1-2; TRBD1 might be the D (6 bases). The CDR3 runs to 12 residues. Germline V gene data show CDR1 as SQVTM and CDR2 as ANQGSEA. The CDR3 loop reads CSSSAGDYGYTF. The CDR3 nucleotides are TGCAGTTCCTCAGCAGGGGACTATGGCTACACCTTC.

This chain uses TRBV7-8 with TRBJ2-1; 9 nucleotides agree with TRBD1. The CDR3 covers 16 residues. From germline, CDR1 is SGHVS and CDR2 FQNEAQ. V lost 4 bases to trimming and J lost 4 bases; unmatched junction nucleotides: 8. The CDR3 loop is CASSYAPGQGYNEQFF. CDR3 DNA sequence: TGTGCCAGCAGCTATGCCCCGGGACAGGGTTACAATGAGCAGTTCTTC.

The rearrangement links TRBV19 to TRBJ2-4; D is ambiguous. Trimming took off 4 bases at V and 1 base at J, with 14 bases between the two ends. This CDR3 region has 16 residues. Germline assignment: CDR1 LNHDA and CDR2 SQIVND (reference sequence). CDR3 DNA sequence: TGTGCCAGTAGTACCCATGCGGATGGTGCCAAAAACATTCAGTACTTC. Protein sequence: CASSTHADGAKNIQYF.

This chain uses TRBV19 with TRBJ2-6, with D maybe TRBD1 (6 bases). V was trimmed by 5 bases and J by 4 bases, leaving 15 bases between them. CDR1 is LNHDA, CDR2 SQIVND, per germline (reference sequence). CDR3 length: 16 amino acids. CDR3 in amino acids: CASSPPTGFGANVLTF. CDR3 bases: TGTGCCAGTAGTCCCCCTACAGGGTTCGGGGCCAACGTCCTGACTTTC.

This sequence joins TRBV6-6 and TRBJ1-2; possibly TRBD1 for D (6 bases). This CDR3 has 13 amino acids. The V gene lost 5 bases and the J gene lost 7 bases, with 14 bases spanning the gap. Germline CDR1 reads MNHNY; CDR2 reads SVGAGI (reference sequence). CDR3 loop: CASSQGGGGGYTF. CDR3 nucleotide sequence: TGTGCCAGCAGTCAGGGAGGGGGTGGTGGCTACACCTTC.

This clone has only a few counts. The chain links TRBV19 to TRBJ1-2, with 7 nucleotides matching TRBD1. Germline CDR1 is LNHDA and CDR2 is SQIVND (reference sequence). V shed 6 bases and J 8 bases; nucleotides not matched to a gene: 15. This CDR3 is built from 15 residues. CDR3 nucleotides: TGTGCCAGTAGGGCAGGGTTCCTAACAGGGGAAGGCTACACCTTC. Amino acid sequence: CASRAGFLTGEGYTF.

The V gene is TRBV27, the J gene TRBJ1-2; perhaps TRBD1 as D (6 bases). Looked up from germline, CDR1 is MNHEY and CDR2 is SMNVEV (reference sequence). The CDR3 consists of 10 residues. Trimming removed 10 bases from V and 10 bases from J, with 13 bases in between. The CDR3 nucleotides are TGTGCCACCTTACAGGGATACTACACCTTC. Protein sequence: CATLQGYYTF.

The CDR3 spells CAWSERGRGSYNEQFF. CDR3 bases: TGTGCCTGGAGTGAAAGAGGGAGGGGATCCTACAATGAGCAGTTCTTC. The J gene is TRBJ2-1, the V gene TRBV30, with 7 bases fitting TRBD2. Per germline, CDR1 GTSNPN and CDR2 SVGIG (reference sequence). Trimming cost V 1 base and J 1 base; bases outside gene matches: 7. The CDR3 sequence is 16 residues long.

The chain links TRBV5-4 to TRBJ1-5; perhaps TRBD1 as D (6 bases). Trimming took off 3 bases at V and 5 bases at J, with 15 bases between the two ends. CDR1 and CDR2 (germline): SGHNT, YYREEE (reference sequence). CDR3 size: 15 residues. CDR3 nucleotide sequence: TGTGCCAGCAGCTGGGGTGGGGGCGAAGATCAGCCCCAGCATTTT. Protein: CASSWGGGEDQPQHF.

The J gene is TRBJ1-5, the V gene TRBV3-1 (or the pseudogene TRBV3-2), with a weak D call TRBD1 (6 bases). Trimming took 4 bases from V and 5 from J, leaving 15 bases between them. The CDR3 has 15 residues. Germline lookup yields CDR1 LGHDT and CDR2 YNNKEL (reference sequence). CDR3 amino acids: CASSLTYRDDQPQHF. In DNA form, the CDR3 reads TGTGCCAGCAGCCTTACTTACAGGGACGATCAGCCCCAGCATTTT.

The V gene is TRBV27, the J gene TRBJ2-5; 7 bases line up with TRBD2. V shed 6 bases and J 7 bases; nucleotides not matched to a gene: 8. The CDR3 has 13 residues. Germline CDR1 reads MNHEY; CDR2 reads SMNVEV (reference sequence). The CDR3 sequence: CASSSSGTGTQYF. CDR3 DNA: TGTGCCAGCAGCTCAAGCGGGACGGGGACCCAGTACTTC.

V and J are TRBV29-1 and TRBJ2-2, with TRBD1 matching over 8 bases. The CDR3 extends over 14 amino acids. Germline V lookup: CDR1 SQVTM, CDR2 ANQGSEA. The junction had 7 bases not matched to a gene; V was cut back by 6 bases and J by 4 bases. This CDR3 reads CSVVQGGGTGELFF. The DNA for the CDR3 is TGCAGCGTAGTACAGGGGGGCGGCACCGGGGAGCTGTTTTTT.

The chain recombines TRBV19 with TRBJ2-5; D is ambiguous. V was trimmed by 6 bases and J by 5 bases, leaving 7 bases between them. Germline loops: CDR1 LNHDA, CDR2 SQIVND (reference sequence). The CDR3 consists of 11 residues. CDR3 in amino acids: CASRYEETQYF. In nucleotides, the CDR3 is TGTGCCAGTAGATACGAGGAGACCCAGTACTTC.

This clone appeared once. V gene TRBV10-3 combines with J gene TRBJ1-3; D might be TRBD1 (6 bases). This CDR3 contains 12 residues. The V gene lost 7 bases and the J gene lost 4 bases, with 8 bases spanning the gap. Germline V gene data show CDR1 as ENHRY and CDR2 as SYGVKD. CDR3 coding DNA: TGTGCCATCACAGGGGTCGGAAACACCATATATTTT. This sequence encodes CAITGVGNTIYF.

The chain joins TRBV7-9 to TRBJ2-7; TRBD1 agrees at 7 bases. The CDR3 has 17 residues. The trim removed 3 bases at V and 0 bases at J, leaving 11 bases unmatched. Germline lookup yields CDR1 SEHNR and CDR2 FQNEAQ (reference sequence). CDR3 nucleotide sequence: TGTGCCAGCAGCTTCCCGGTTACAGGGGTTAGCTCCTACGAGCAGTACGTC. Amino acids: CASSFPVTGVSSYEQYV.

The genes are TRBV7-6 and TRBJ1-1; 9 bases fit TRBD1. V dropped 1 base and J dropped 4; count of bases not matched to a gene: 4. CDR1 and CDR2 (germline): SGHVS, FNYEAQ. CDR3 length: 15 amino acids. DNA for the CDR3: TGTGCCAGCAGCTTAGAATGGACAGGGGCCACTGAAGCTTTCTTT. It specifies CASSLEWTGATEAFF.

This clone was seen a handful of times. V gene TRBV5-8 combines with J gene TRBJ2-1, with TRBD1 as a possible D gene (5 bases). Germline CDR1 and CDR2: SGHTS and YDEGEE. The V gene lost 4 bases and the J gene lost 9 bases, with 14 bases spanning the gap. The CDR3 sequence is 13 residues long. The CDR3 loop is CASSRLRATEQFF. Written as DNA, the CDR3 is TGTGCCAGCAGCCGGCTCAGGGCCACTGAGCAGTTCTTC.

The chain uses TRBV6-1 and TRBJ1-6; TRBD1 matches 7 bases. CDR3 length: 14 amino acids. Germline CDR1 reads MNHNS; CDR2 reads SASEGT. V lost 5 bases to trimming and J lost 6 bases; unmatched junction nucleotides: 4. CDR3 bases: TGTGCCAGCAGTTCGAACAGGGGTAATTCACCCCTCCACTTT. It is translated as CASSSNRGNSPLHF.

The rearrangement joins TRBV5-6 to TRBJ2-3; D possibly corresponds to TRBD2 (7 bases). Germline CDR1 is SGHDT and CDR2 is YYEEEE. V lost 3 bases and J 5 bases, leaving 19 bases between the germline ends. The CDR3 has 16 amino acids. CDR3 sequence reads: CASSSLRGGLRDTQYF. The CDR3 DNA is TGTGCCAGCAGCTCCCTTCGCGGGGGCCTGAGAGATACGCAGTATTTT.

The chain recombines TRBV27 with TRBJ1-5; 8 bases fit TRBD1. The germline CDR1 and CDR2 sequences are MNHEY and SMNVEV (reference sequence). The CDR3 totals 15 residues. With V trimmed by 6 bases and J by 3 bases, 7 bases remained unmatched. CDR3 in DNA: TGTGCCAGCAGCCTCGGGACAGGAGTCAATCAGCCCCAGCATTTT. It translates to CASSLGTGVNQPQHF.

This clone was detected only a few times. CDR3 coding DNA: TGCGCCAGCACCCCCCGAAGCGGGAGTAGTATCGGGGAGCTGTTTTTT. This translates into CASTPRSGSSIGELFF. The chain has TRBV10-2 and TRBJ2-2; TRBD2 matches 8 bases. CDR1 is WSHSY, CDR2 SAAADI, per germline. The length of the CDR3 is 16 residues. V was pared by 7 bases and J by 7 bases, with 14 bases of the junction left unmatched.

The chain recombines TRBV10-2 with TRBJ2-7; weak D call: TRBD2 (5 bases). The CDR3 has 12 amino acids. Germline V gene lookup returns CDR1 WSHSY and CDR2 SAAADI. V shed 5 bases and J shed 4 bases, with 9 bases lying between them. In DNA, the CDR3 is TGCGCCAGCAGTTACGGGGAATACGAGCAGTACGTC. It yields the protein CASSYGEYEQYV.

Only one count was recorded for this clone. CDR3 in amino acids: CASRPWETRETQYF. The CDR3 coding sequence is TGTGCCAGCAGACCTTGGGAGACACGGGAGACCCAGTACTTC. The chain employs TRBV11-2 and TRBJ2-5, with TRBD2 as a possible D gene (5 bases). This CDR3 contains 14 residues. Per the germline V gene, CDR1 is SGHAT and CDR2 is FQNNGV. The V and J ends lost 6 bases and 5 bases respectively, with 16 bases between them.

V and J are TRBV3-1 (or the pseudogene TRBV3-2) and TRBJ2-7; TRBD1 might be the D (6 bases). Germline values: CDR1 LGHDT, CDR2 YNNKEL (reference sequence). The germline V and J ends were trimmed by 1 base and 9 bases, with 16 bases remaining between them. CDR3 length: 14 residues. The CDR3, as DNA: TGTGCCAGCAGCCAAGCCCGGGACACATCGGGGCAGTACGTC. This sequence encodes CASSQARDTSGQYV.

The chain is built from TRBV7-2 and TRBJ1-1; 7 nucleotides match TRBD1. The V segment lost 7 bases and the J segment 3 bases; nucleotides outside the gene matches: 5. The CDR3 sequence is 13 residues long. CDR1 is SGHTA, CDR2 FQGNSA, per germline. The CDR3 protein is CASKPGGHTEAFF. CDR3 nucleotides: TGTGCCAGCAAGCCAGGGGGGCACACTGAAGCTTTCTTT.

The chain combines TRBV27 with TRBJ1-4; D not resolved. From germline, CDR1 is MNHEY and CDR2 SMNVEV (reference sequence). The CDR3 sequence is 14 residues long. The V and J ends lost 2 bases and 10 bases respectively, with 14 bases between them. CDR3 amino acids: CASSLGQESRKLFF. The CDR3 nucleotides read TGTGCCAGCAGTTTAGGGCAGGAATCCCGAAAACTGTTTTTT. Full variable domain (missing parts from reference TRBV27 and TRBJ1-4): EAQVTQNPRYLITVTGKKLTVTCSQNMNHEYMSWYRQDPGLGLRQIYYSMNVEVTDKGDVPEGYKVSRKEKRNFPLILESPSPNQTSLYFCASSLGQESRKLFFGSGTQLSVL.

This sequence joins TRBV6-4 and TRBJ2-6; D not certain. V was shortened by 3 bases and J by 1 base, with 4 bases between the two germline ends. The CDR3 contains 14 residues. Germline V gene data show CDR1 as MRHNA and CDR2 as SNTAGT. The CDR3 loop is CASSEQSGANVLTF. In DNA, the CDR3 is TGTGCCAGCAGTGAGCAGTCTGGGGCCAACGTCCTGACTTTC.

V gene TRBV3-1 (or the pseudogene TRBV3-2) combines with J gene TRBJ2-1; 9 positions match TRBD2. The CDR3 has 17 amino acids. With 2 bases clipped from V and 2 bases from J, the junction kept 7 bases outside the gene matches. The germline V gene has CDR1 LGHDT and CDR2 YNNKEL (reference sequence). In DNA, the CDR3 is TGTGCCAGCAGCCAACCCGTCCTAGCGGGACCCTACAATGAGCAGTTCTTC. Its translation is CASSQPVLAGPYNEQFF.